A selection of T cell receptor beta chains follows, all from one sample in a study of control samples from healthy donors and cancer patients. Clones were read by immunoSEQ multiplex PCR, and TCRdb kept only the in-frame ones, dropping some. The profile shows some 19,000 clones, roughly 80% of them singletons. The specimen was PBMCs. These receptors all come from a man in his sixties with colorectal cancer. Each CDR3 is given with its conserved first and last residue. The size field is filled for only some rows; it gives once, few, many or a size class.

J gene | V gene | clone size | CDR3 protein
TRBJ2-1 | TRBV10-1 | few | CASSESGPGYNEQFF
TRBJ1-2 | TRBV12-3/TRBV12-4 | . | CASSRGQGFTF
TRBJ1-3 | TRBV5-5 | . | CASSLVGQGLGNTIYF
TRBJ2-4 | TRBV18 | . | CASSLGQEGNIQYF
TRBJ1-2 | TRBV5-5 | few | CASSFGTNYGYTF
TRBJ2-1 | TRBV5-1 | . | CASSYRPGGSYNEQFF
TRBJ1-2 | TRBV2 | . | CASSESRGDYGYTF
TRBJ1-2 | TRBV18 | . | CASSPDSLYGYTF
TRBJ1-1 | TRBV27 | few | CASSPRGQYTEAFF
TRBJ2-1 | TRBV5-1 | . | CASSLVASGDNEQFF
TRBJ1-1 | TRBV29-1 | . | CSGRTGILTEAFF
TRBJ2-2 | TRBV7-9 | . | CASSSGALTGELFF
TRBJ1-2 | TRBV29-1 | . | CSVERTGGMIDYGYTF
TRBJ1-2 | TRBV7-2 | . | CASSPDGGNYGYTF
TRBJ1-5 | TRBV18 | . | CASSPLAGGNQPQHF
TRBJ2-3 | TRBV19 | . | CASSHPRGATDTQYF
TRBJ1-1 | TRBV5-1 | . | CASSLLSYEVGPEAFF
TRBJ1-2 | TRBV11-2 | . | CASSSRTGRILYGYTF
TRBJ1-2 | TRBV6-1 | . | CASSEALGARDYGYTF
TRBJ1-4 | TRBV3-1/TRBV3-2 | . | CASSQDPRQGDEKLFF
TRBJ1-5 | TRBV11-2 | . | CASSYQGTGSNQPQHF
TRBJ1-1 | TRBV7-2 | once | CASSLVPQGTEAFF
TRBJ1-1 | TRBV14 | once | CASSLRVGTEAFF
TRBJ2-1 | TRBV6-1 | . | CASSGADQSNNEQFF
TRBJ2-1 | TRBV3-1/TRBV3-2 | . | CASSQDPLANEQFF
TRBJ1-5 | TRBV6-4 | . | CASSPDHGNQPQHF